One TCR beta chain is described in this entry. Its antigen is not identified. RNA, at about 0.45 to 1 ug, was reverse transcribed with random hexamers. TCRdb reprocessed the immunoSEQ multiplex PCR reads with MiXCR, giving one entry per CDR3 protein. The top ten clones hold more than 0.35% of a sample with approximately 87,000 distinct CDR3 sequences, about 96% of them seen once. These data belong to a study of CD8 T cells in Susac syndrome. Notes on the study in general: The peak of CD8+ clonal expansion in Susac was seen in TEMRA cells and active patients. In total CD8+ repertoires, sixteen Susac-specific public clones were found, and in CD8+ TEMRA repertoires, roughly five were found.

The CDR3 has 15 residues. Germline assignment: CDR1 SGHTA and CDR2 FQGNSA. The V gene end was trimmed by 2 bases and the J gene end by 5 bases; junction bases not matched to a gene: 6. The patients with Susac syndrome satisfied recently defined diagnostic criteria for either definite or probable disease. TEMRA cells were FACS-enriched, with CD8+ and CD4+ T cells isolated negatively. This chain links TRBV7-2 with TRBJ2-5; 9 bases line up with TRBD1. The sequenced sample consisted of CD8+ T cells from PBMCs. This receptor was identified in a human donor with Susac syndrome. The CDR3 DNA reads as TGTGCCAGCAGCTTAACAGGGGGCTTTGGTGAGACCCAGTACTTC. Translation gives CASSLTGGFGETQYF.